The subject of this entry is one T cell receptor (beta chain). Its antigen is still unknown. From blood CD8+ and CD4+ T cells, the TCR beta chain was sequenced. The individuals used as controls were healthy donors who had been matched for both age and sex. Random hexamers were used to reverse transcribe an amount of roughly 0.45 to 1 ug RNA. One entry per CDR3 protein results from TCRdb running MiXCR on the immunoSEQ multiplex PCR reads. The sample carries roughly 50,000 distinct CDR3 sequences, roughly 93% recorded once. The data stem from a study of CD8 T cells in Susac syndrome. Study-wide results and limits: TCR sequencing and HLA analysis covered a relatively small number of individuals.

The CDR3 has 18 amino acids. In germline, CDR1 is SGHRS, CDR2 YFSETQ. Trimming cost V 3 bases and J 4 bases; bases outside gene matches: 15. Sequenced sample: CD8+ T cells from PBMCs. The chain links TRBV5-1 to TRBJ2-3, with 9 positions matching TRBD1. This sequence was found in a human donor in good health. This CDR3 reads CASSWGPGQGLKADTQYF. The CDR3, as DNA: TGCGCCAGCAGCTGGGGACCGGGACAGGGACTAAAGGCAGATACGCAGTATTTT.